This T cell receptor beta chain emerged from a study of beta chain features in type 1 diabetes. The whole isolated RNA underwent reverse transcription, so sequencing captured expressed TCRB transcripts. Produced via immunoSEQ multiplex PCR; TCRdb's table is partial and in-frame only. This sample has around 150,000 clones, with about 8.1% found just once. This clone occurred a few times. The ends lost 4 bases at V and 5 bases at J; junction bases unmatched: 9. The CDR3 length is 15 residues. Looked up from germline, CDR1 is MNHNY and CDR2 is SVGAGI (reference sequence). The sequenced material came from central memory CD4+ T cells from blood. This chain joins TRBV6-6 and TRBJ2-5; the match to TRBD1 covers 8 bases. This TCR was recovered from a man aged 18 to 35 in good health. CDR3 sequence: CASSFGRDRPETQYF. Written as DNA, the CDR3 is TGTGCCAGCAGTTTCGGACGGGACAGGCCTGAGACCCAGTACTTC.